Below, 27 T cell receptor beta chains from the same sample are listed, as sequenced in a study of T cell repertoires in cytomegalovirus infection. Their cognate antigens are unknown. TCRdb used MiXCR to reprocess the reads, holding one entry per CDR3 protein. This sample has some 800,000 distinct CDR3 sequences, with roughly 28% found just once. This sample comprised cultured CD8+ T cells from PBMCs, obtained from culture after CMV antigen stimulation. Every receptor here comes from a human donor in good health (CMV status not recorded). Some clones in this sample may be carry-over from other donors' samples.

J is TRBJ2-5 and V is TRBV15, with 7 bases fitting TRBD1. This CDR3 region has 16 residues. Germline-derived CDR1 and CDR2 are LNHNV and YYDKDF (reference sequence). With 3 bases clipped from V and 5 bases from J, the junction kept 12 bases outside the gene matches. The CDR3 protein is CATSRRTGLIGETQYF. The CDR3 DNA follows: TGTGCCACCAGCAGGAGGACAGGTCTAATTGGGGAGACCCAGTACTTC.

This clonotype was detected only a few times. The J gene is TRBJ1-5, the V gene TRBV19, with D possibly TRBD1 on 5 matching bases. Germline V CDR1 and CDR2: LNHDA, SQIVND (reference sequence). V shed 1 base and J shed 6 bases, with 13 bases lying between them. CDR3 size: 15 residues. CDR3 bases: TGTGCCAGTAGTATAGTGGAACAGGCAGGTCAGCCCCAGCATTTT. Residues: CASSIVEQAGQPQHF.

This chain links TRBV24-1 with TRBJ2-3, with 8 bases fitting TRBD1. The junction had 12 bases not matched to a gene; V was cut back by 8 bases and J by 6 bases. CDR3 length: 15 residues. The V gene's germline CDR1 is KGHDR and CDR2 SFDVKD. The CDR3 loop is CATTHRDRPGDTQYF. CDR3 coding DNA: TGTGCCACCACACACCGGGACAGGCCTGGGGATACGCAGTATTTT.

V gene TRBV6-8 combines with J gene TRBJ2-3; 9 bases agree with TRBD1. The CDR3 totals 18 residues. Germline-derived CDR1 and CDR2 are MNHGY and SAAAGT. V gave up 3 bases and J gave up 0 bases; unmatched junction bases: 10. This chain's CDR3 is CASSYTGGLHPSTDTQYF. CDR3 nucleotides: TGTGCCAGCAGTTATACAGGGGGCCTTCACCCTAGCACAGATACGCAGTATTTT.

V usage is TRBV10-3 and J usage is TRBJ2-2; D ambiguous. V was clipped by 8 bases and J by 2 bases, with 9 bases between them. CDR3 length: 13 amino acids. Germline CDR1 reads ENHRY; CDR2 reads SYGVKD. The CDR3 DNA sequence: TGTGCCATCTCTCCTAGTAACACCGGGGAGCTGTTTTTT. This translates into CAISPSNTGELFF.

This chain uses TRBV7-9 with TRBJ1-5; TRBD1 is a possible D gene (5 bases). CDR3 size: 13 residues. Germline assignment: CDR1 SEHNR and CDR2 FQNEAQ (reference sequence). V dropped 5 bases and J dropped 4 bases, with 9 bases sitting between them. This chain's CDR3 is CASSQQVNQPQHF. The CDR3 DNA reads as TGTGCCAGCAGCCAACAGGTTAATCAGCCCCAGCATTTT.

This clonotype came up once. A much larger clone lies one base from this, so it may be a read error. The chain is built from TRBV12-5 and TRBJ1-2; weak D call: TRBD1 (6 bases). CDR1 is LGHNT, CDR2 FRNRAP, per germline. The CDR3 extends over 14 amino acids. V gave up 3 bases and J gave up 6 bases, with 14 bases separating them. CDR3 region: CASGFTSGENGYTF. The CDR3 bases are TGTGCTAGTGGTTTTACCTCAGGGGAAAATGGCTACACCTTC.

This clonotype was counted many times. The chain has TRBV7-9 and TRBJ2-3, with D unclear. Trimming pared 3 bases from V and 0 bases from J, leaving 4 bases between. CDR3 size: 13 residues. Germline CDR1 reads SEHNR; CDR2 reads FQNEAQ (reference sequence). The CDR3: CASSLDSTDTQYF. In DNA, the CDR3 is TGTGCCAGCAGCTTGGACAGCACAGATACGCAGTATTTT.

CDR3 residues: CASTLKGGEAYNEQFF. The CDR3 region has the DNA TGTGCCAGCACCCTAAAGGGGGGCGAGGCCTACAATGAGCAGTTCTTC. The chain carries TRBV7-9 and TRBJ2-1; D may match TRBD1 or TRBD2 (6 bases each). The germline V and J ends were trimmed by 7 bases and 2 bases, with 18 bases remaining between them. This CDR3 contains 16 residues. Germline CDR1 reads SEHNR; CDR2 reads FQNEAQ (reference sequence).

The chain joins TRBV14 to TRBJ1-2; weak D call: TRBD1 (6 bases). Germline V gene lookup returns CDR1 SGHDN and CDR2 FVKESK. V lost 4 bases and J 5 bases, leaving 11 bases between the germline ends. The CDR3 loop spans 13 amino acids. The CDR3 region is CASSPWTAYGYTF. The CDR3 bases are TGTGCCAGCAGCCCTTGGACAGCTTATGGCTACACCTTC.

The CDR3 loop is CASSAWTAQWEQFF. In nucleotides, the CDR3 is TGTGCCAGCAGCGCATGGACCGCGCAATGGGAGCAGTTCTTC. The rearrangement joins TRBV11-2 to TRBJ2-1; D ambiguous. With 5 bases removed from V and 10 bases from J, the gap between germline ends came to 18 bases. Per the germline V gene, CDR1 is SGHAT and CDR2 is FQNNGV. The CDR3 runs to 14 residues.

This clonotype was detected once. The rearrangement uses TRBV5-1 and TRBJ1-5; 8 bases fit TRBD1. After removal of 5 bases from V and 0 bases from J, the junction contained 4 bases not matched to a gene. CDR1 SGHRS and CDR2 YFSETQ come from the germline V gene. CDR3 length: 15 amino acids. DNA of the CDR3: TGCGCCAGCAGTTCGGGACAGGATAGCAATCAGCCCCAGCATTTT. It translates to CASSSGQDSNQPQHF.

The chain has TRBV7-8 and TRBJ1-2, with D possibly matching TRBD1 (5 bases). CDR3 length: 14 amino acids. V lost 6 bases, J lost 3 bases, and 14 bases lay in between. From germline, CDR1 is SGHVS and CDR2 FQNEAQ. The CDR3 DNA is TGTGCCAGCAGACCCCCCAGGGTGGACTATGGCTACACCTTC. Its protein product is CASRPPRVDYGYTF.

V gene TRBV5-4 combines with J gene TRBJ2-1; 8 nucleotides agree with TRBD2. Germline V lookup: CDR1 SGHNT, CDR2 YYREEE (reference sequence). Trimming removed 2 bases from V and 3 bases from J; junction bases left unmatched: 7. The CDR3 is 16 amino acids. CDR3 protein: CASSFQAGELYNEQFF. The CDR3 bases are TGTGCCAGCAGCTTCCAAGCGGGGGAGCTCTACAATGAGCAGTTCTTC.

The V gene is TRBV6-2 or TRBV6-3, the J gene TRBJ2-7; D possibly uses TRBD1 or TRBD2 (5 bases each). The V end lost 4 bases, the J end lost 2 bases, and 15 bases lay between the germline ends. This CDR3 spans 15 amino acids. From germline, CDR1 is MNHEY and CDR2 SVGEGT. In DNA form, the CDR3 reads TGTGCCAGCAGTTCAGGCCGGGGCCCAACCTACGAGCAGTACGTC. Translating gives CASSSGRGPTYEQYV.

This clonotype was seen a handful of times. CDR3 residues: CASSLGAGTLAPLHF. The CDR3 coding sequence is TGTGCCAGCAGCTTAGGAGCAGGGACTCTGGCACCCCTCCACTTT. The V call is TRBV7-9, the J call TRBJ1-6, with D tentatively TRBD1 (5 bases). Germline V CDR1 and CDR2: SEHNR, FQNEAQ (reference sequence). The length of the CDR3 is 15 residues. Trimming pared 1 base from V and 11 bases from J, leaving 15 bases between.

This clonotype appeared once. The chain carries TRBV28 and TRBJ1-1; D ambiguous. CDR1 and CDR2 (germline): MDHEN, SYDVKM. This CDR3 region has 11 residues. V lost 3 bases and J lost 14, with 13 bases in between. CDR3 coding DNA: TGTGCCAGCAGTTTCGGCCGGGTTTCCTTCTTT. Its translation is CASSFGRVSFF. Supplemented by reference TRBV28 and TRBJ1-1, the full variable domain reads DVKVTQSSRYLVKRTGEKVFLECVQDMDHENMFWYRQDPGLGLRLIYFSYDVKMKEKGDIPEGYSVSREKKERFSLILESASTNQTSMYLCASSFGRVSFFGQGTRLTVV.

The chain joins TRBV2 to TRBJ1-4; D might be TRBD1 (5 bases). Germline CDR1 is SNHLY and CDR2 is FYNNEI. This CDR3 spans 10 amino acids. With 8 bases removed from V and 12 bases from J, the gap between germline ends came to 10 bases. The CDR3 nucleotides read TGTGCCAGCGCGGGACGGGAACTGTTTTTT. Amino acid sequence: CASAGRELFF.

V and J are TRBV29-1 and TRBJ2-3, with 7 positions matching TRBD2. Germline CDR1 and CDR2: SQVTM and ANQGSEA. The CDR3 has 15 residues. After removal of 2 bases from V and 6 bases from J, the junction contained 11 bases not matched to a gene. The CDR3 bases are TGCAGCGTTGAACTCAGCGGGGTGATGGCCGATACGCAGTATTTT. Amino acids: CSVELSGVMADTQYF.

The rearrangement links TRBV20-1 to TRBJ2-2, with no clear D. Germline CDR1 is DFQATT and CDR2 is SNEGSKA (reference sequence). The germline V and J ends were trimmed by 6 bases and 5 bases, with 22 bases remaining between them. This CDR3 region has 16 residues. For the CDR3, the DNA is TGCAGTGCCAGTACTTATTCAGGACCCCGGACCGGGGAGCTGTTTTTT. Its protein product is CSASTYSGPRTGELFF.

This chain connects TRBV19 to TRBJ2-1; 8 bases match TRBD1. The V gene's germline CDR1 is LNHDA and CDR2 SQIVND (reference sequence). The CDR3 runs to 16 residues. The ends lost 6 bases at V and 8 bases at J; junction bases unmatched: 15. The CDR3 DNA is TGTGCCAGTAGGGGCTTGCGGACAGGGTTTTACGATGAGCAGTTCTTC. Amino acids: CASRGLRTGFYDEQFF.

This chain joins TRBV7-9 and TRBJ2-1; 9 bases line up with TRBD2. Trimming cost V 2 bases and J 7 bases; bases outside gene matches: 6. CDR1 SEHNR and CDR2 FQNEAQ come from the germline V gene (reference sequence). The CDR3 is 15 amino acids. CDR3 nucleotides: TGTGCCAGCAGCTTAAGCCTAGCGGGGATTAATGAGCAGTTCTTC. Translated: CASSLSLAGINEQFF.

In this sample, this clonotype turned up a few times. This sequence joins TRBV7-6 and TRBJ1-1, with D hard to call. V lost 7 bases to trimming and J lost 1 base, with 16 bases between them. The CDR3 has 15 residues. The V gene's germline CDR1 is SGHVS and CDR2 FNYEAQ. The CDR3 spells CASMPSITANTEAFF. DNA of the CDR3: TGTGCCAGCATGCCATCCATAACAGCGAACACTGAAGCTTTCTTT.

This clonotype appeared many times. The chain combines TRBV7-2 with TRBJ2-1; D call uncertain. The germline V gene has CDR1 SGHTA and CDR2 FQGNSA. Trimming removed 2 bases at V and 8 bases at J, with 13 bases between. This CDR3 is built from 14 residues. CDR3 bases: TGTGCCAGCAGCTTATTGCCCAAGGTGGATGAGCAGTTCTTC. It codes for CASSLLPKVDEQFF. The full variable domain, rest sourced from reference TRBV7-2 and TRBJ2-1, is GAGVSQSPSNKVTEKGKDVELRCDPISGHTALYWYRQSLGQGLEFLIYFQGNSAPDKSGLPSDRFSAERTGGSVSTLTIQRTQQEDSAVYLCASSLLPKVDEQFFGPGTRLTVL.

For this clonotype: A read error may account for a junction end that differs from germline. The rearrangement links TRBV7-4 to TRBJ2-1, with TRBD2 identical over 14 bases. Germline-derived CDR1 and CDR2 are SGHVT and SQSDAQ. This CDR3 contains 16 residues. The CDR3 region is CASSGTSGGANNEQIF. As DNA, the CDR3 is TGTGCCAGCAGCGGGACTAGCGGGGGTGCGAACAATGAGCAGATCTTC. The variable domain in full, with the rest retrieved from reference TRBV7-4 and TRBJ2-1, is GAGVSQSPRYKVAKRGRDVALRCDSISGHVTLYWYRQTLGQGSEVLTYSQSDAQRDKSGRPSGRFSAERPERSVSTLKIQRTEQGDSAVYLCASSGTSGGANNEQIFGPGTRLTVL.

V usage is TRBV5-1 and J usage is TRBJ1-1; 9 nucleotides agree with TRBD1. CDR1 is SGHRS, CDR2 YFSETQ, per germline. This CDR3 has 14 residues. The V gene end was trimmed by 2 bases and the J gene end by 4 bases; junction bases not matched to a gene: 3. CDR3 nucleotides: TGCGCCAGCAGCTTCGACAGGGGGGCCACTGAAGCTTTCTTT. Amino acid sequence: CASSFDRGATEAFF. Full variable domain (remainder filled in from reference TRBV5-1 and TRBJ1-1): KAGVTQTPRYLIKTRGQQVTLSCSPISGHRSVSWYQQTPGQGLQFLFEYFSETQRNKGNFPGRFSGRQFSNSRSEMNVSTLELGDSALYLCASSFDRGATEAFFGQGTRLTVV.

This clonotype came up a few times. The V and J genes are TRBV29-1 and TRBJ2-7; 7 bases line up with TRBD1. With 6 bases clipped from V and 3 bases from J, the junction kept 11 bases outside the gene matches. CDR3 size: 14 residues. Germline CDR1 SQVTM, CDR2 ANQGSEA. The chain's CDR3 is CSVTGTAAVYEQYF. The CDR3 DNA is TGCAGCGTCACCGGGACAGCAGCGGTCTACGAGCAGTACTTC.